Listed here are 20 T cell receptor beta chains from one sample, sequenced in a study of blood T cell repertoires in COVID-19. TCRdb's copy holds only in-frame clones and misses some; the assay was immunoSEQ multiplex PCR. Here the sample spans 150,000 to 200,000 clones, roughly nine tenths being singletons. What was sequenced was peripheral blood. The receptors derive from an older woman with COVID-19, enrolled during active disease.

CDR3 bases: TGTGCCAGCAGCTTTGGGTCACCCGGAGGGGAGCAGTACTTC. Protein product: CASSFGSPGGEQYF. The chain combines TRBV13 with TRBJ2-7; D is perhaps TRBD2 (6 bases). V lost 3 bases to trimming and J lost 7 bases, with 16 bases between them. Per germline, CDR1 PRHDT and CDR2 FYEKMQ (reference sequence). The CDR3 is 14 amino acids.

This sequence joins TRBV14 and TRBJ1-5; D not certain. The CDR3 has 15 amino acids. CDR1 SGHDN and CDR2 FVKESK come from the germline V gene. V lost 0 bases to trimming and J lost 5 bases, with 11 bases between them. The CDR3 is CASSQEAYRDQPQHF. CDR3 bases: TGTGCCAGCAGCCAAGAAGCGTACCGAGATCAGCCCCAGCATTTT. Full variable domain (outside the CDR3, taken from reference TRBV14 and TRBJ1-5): EAGVTQFPSHSVIEKGQTVTLRCDPISGHDNLYWYRRVMGKEIKFLLHFVKESKQDESGMPNNRFLAERTGGTYSTLKVQPAELEDSGVYFCASSQEAYRDQPQHFGDGTRLSIL.

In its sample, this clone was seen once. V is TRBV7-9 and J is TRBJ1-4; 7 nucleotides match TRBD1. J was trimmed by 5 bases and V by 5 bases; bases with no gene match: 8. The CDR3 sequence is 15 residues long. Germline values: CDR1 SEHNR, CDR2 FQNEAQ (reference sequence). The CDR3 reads CASSPRQGTNEKLFF. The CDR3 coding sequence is TGTGCCAGCAGCCCTAGACAGGGTACGAATGAAAAACTGTTTTTT.

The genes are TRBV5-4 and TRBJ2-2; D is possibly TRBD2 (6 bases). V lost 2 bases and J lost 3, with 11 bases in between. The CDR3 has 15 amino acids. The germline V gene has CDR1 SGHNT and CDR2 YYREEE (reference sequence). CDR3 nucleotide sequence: TGTGCCAGCAGCTTAGGGCGGGGAGACACCGGGGAGCTGTTTTTT. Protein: CASSLGRGDTGELFF.

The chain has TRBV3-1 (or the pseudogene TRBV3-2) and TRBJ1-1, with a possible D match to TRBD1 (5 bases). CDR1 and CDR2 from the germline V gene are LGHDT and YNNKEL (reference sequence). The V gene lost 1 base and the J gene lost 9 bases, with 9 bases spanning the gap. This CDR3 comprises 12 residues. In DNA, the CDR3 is TGTGCCAGCAGCCAAGGGGGGGTTAAAGCTTTCTTT. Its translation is CASSQGGVKAFF.

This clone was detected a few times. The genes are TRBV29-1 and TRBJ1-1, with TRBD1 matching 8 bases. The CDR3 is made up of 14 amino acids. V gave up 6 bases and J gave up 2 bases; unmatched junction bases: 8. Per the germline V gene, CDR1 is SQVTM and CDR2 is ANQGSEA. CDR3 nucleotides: TGCAGCGTCCAGACAGGGGAGGGTAACACTGAAGCTTTCTTT. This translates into CSVQTGEGNTEAFF.

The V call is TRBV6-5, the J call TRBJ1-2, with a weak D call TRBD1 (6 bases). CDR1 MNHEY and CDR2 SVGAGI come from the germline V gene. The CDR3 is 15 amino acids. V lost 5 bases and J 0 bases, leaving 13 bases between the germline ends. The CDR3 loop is CASSPTGRTNYGYTF. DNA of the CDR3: TGTGCCAGCAGTCCAACAGGGAGAACTAACTATGGCTACACCTTC.

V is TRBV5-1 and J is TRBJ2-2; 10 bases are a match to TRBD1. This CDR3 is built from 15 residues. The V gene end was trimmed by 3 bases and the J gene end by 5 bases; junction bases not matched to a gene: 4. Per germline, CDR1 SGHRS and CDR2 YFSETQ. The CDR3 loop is CASSSTGQGTGELFF. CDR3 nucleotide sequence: TGCGCCAGCAGCTCTACGGGACAGGGGACCGGGGAGCTGTTTTTT.

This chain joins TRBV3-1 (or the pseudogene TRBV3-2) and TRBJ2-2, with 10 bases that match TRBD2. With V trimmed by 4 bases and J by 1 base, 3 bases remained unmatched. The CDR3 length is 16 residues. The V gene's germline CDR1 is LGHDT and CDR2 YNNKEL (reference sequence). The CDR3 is CASSPRTSGNTGELFF. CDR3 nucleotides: TGTGCCAGCAGCCCTAGGACTAGCGGGAACACCGGGGAGCTGTTTTTT.

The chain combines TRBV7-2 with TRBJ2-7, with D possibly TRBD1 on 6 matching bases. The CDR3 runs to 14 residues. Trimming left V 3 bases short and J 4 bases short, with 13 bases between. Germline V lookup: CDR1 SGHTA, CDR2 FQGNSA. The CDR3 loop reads CASSFDRQAYEQYF. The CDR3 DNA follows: TGTGCCAGCAGCTTCGACAGGCAAGCATACGAGCAGTACTTC.

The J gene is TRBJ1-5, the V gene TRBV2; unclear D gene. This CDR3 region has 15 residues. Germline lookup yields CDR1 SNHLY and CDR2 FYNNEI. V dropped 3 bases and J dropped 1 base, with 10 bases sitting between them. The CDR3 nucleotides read TGTGCCAGCAGTGAGGGCAGAACGAGCAATCAGCCCCAGCATTTT. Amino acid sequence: CASSEGRTSNQPQHF.

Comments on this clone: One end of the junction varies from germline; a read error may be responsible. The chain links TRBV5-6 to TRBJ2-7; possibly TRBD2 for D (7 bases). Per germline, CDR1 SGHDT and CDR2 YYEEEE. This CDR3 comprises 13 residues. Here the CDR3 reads CASSLGGLKGEGF. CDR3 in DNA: TGTGCCAGCAGCTTGGGAGGACTGAAGGGGGAGGGCTTC.

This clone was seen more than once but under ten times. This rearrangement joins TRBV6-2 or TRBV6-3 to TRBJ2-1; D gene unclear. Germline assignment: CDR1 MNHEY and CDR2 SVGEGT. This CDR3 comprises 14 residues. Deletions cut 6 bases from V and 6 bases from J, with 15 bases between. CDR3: CASSQISPGNEQFF. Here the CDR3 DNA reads TGTGCCAGCAGCCAGATAAGTCCGGGCAATGAGCAGTTCTTC.

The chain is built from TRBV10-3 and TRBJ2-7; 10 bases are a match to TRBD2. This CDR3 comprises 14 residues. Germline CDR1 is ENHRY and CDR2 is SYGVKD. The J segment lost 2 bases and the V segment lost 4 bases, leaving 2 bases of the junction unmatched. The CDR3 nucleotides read TGTGCCATCAGTGGGACTAGCGGTGCCTACGAGCAGTACTTC. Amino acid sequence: CAISGTSGAYEQYF.

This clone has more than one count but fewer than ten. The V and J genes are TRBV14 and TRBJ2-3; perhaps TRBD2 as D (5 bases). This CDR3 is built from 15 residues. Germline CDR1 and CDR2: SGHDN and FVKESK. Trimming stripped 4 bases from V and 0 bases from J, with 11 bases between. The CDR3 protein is CASSPTLASTDTQYF. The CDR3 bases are TGTGCCAGCAGCCCGACCCTAGCTAGCACAGATACGCAGTATTTT. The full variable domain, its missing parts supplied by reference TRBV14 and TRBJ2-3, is EAGVTQFPSHSVIEKGQTVTLRCDPISGHDNLYWYRRVMGKEIKFLLHFVKESKQDESGMPNNRFLAERTGGTYSTLKVQPAELEDSGVYFCASSPTLASTDTQYFGPGTRLTVL.

The CDR3 region is CSVEVQGPNEKLFF. The CDR3 region has the DNA TGCAGCGTTGAAGTGCAGGGCCCGAATGAAAAACTGTTTTTT. The genes are TRBV29-1 and TRBJ1-4, with D possibly being TRBD1 (5 bases). V was shortened by 1 base and J by 5 bases, with 11 bases between the two germline ends. The CDR3 is made up of 14 amino acids. Germline V lookup: CDR1 SQVTM, CDR2 ANQGSEA.

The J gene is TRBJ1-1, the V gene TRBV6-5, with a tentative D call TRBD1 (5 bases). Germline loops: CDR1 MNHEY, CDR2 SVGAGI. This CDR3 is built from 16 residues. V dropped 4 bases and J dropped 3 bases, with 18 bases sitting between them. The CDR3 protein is CASSFQGFRRDTEAFF. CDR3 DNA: TGTGCCAGCAGTTTTCAGGGTTTTCGTCGGGACACTGAAGCTTTCTTT.

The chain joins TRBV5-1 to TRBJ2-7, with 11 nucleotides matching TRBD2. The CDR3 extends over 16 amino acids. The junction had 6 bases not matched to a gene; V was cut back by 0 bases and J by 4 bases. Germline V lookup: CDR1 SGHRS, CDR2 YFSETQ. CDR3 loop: CASSLDTSGRTYEQYF. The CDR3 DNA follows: TGCGCCAGCAGCTTGGATACTAGCGGGAGAACGTACGAGCAGTACTTC. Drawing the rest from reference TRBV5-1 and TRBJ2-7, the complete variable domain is KAGVTQTPRYLIKTRGQQVTLSCSPISGHRSVSWYQQTPGQGLQFLFEYFSETQRNKGNFPGRFSGRQFSNSRSEMNVSTLELGDSALYLCASSLDTSGRTYEQYFGPGTRLTVT.

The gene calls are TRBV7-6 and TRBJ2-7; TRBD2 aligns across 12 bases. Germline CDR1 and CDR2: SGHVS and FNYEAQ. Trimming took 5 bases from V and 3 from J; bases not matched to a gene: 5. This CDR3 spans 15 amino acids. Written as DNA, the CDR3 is TGTGCCAGCAGCCCCCTAGCGGGAGGGATCTACGAGCAGTACTTC. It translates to CASSPLAGGIYEQYF. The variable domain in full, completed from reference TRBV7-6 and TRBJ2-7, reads GAGVSQSPRYKVTKRGQDVALRCDPISGHVSLYWYRQALGQGPEFLTYFNYEAQQDKSGLPNDRFSAERPEGSISTLTIQRTEQRDSAMYRCASSPLAGGIYEQYFGPGTRLTVT.

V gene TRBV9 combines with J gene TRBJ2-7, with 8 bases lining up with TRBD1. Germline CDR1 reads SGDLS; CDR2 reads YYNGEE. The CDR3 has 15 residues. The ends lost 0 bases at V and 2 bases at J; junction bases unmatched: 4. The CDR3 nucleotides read TGTGCCAGCAGCGTAGAGTGGACAGGGACCTACGAGCAGTACTTC. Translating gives CASSVEWTGTYEQYF.